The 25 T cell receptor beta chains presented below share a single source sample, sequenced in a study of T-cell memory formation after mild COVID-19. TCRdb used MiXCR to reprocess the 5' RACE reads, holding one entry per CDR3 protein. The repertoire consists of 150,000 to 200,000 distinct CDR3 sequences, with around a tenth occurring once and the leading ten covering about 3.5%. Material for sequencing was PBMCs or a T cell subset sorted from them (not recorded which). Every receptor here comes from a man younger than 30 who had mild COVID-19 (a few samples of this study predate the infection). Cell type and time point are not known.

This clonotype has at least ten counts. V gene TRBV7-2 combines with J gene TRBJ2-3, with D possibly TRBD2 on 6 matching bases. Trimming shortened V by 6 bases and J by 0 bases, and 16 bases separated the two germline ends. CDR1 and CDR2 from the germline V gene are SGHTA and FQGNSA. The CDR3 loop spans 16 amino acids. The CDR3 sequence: CASSFRSRGSTDTQYF. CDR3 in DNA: TGTGCCAGCAGTTTTAGATCGCGGGGAAGCACAGATACGCAGTATTTT.

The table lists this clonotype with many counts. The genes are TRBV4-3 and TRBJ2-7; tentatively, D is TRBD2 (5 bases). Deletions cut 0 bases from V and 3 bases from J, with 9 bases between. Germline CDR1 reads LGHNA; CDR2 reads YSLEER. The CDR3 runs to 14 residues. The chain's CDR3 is CASSQDRAGYEQYF. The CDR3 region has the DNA TGCGCCAGCAGCCAAGATCGCGCGGGCTACGAGCAGTACTTC.

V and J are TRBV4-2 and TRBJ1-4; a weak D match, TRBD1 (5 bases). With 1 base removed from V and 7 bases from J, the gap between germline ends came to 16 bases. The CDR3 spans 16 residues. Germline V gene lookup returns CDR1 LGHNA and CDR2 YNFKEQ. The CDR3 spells CASSQVGLGLGEKLFF. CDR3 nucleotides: TGTGCCAGCAGCCAAGTGGGGCTCGGGTTGGGTGAAAAACTGTTTTTT.

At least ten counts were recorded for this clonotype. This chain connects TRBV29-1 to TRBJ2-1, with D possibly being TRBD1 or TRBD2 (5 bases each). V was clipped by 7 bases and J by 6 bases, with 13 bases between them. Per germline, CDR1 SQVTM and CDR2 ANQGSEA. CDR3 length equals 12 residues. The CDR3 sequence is CSAERGVNEQFF. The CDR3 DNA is TGCAGCGCTGAGAGGGGAGTCAATGAGCAGTTCTTC.

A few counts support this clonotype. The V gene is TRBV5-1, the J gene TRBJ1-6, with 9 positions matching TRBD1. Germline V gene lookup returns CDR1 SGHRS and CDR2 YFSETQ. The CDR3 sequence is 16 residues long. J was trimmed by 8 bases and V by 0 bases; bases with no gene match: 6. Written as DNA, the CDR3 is TGCGCCAGCAGCTTGGAGCGTGGGACAGGGCATTCACCCCTCCACTTT. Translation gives CASSLERGTGHSPLHF.

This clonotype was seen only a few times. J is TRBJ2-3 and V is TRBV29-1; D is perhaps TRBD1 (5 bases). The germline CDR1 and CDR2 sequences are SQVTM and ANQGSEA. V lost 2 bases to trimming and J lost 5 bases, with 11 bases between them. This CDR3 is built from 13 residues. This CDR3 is CSVEWQGVDTQYF. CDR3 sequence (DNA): TGCAGCGTTGAATGGCAAGGGGTAGATACGCAGTATTTT.

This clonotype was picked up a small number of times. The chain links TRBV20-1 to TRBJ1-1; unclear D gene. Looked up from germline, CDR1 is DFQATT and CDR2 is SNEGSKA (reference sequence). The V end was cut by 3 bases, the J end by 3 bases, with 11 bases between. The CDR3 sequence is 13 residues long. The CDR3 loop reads CSASERIYTEAFF. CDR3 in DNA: TGCAGTGCTAGCGAAAGGATATACACTGAAGCTTTCTTT.

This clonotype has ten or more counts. The CDR3 DNA reads TGTGCCACCAGCAGAGATCCGGTGCACGAGCAGTACTTC. Translated: CATSRDPVHEQYF. The V gene is TRBV15, the J gene TRBJ2-7; D remains ambiguous. The V and J ends lost 0 bases and 5 bases respectively, with 8 bases between them. The germline V gene encodes CDR1 LNHNV and CDR2 YYDKDF (reference sequence). This CDR3 region has 13 residues.

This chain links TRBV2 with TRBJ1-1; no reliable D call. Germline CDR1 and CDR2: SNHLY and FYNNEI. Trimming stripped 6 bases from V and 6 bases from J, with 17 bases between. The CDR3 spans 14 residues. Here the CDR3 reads CASSGSLLRAEAFF. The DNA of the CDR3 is TGTGCCAGCAGCGGATCCCTTTTGAGGGCTGAAGCTTTCTTT. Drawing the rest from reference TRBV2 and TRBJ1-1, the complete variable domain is EPEVTQTPSHQVTQMGQEVILRCVPISNHLYFYWYRQILGQKVEFLVSFYNNEISEKSEIFDDQFSVERPDGSNFTLKIRSTKLEDSAMYFCASSGSLLRAEAFFGQGTRLTVV.

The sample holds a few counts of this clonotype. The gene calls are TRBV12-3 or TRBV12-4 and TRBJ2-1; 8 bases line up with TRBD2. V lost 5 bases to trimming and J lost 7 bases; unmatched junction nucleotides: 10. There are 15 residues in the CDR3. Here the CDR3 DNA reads TGTGCCAGCAGTACTACGGGACTAGAGATAAATGAGCAGTTCTTC. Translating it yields CASSTTGLEINEQFF.

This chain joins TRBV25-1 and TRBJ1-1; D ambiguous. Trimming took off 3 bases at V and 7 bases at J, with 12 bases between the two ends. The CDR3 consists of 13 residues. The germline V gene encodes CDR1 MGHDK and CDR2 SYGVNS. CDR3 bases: TGTGCCAGCAGTGATTATCCCGCAGGTGAAGCTTTCTTT. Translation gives CASSDYPAGEAFF.

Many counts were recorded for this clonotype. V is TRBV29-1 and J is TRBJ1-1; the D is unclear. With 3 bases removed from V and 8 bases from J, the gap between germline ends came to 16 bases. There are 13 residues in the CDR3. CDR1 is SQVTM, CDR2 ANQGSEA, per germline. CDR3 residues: CSVDGLGLKEAFF. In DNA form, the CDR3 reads TGCAGCGTTGATGGTCTAGGCCTTAAGGAAGCTTTCTTT.

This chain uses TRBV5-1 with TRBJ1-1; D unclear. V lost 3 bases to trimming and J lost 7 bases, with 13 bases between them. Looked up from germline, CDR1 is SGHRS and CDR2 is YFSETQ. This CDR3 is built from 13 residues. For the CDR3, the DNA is TGCGCCAGCAGCTACCAGGATAACGGTGAAGCTTTCTTT. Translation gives CASSYQDNGEAFF.

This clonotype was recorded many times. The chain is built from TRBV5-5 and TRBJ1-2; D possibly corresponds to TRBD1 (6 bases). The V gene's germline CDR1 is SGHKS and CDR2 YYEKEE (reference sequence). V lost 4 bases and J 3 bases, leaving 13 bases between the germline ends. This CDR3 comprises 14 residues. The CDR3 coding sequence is TGTGCCAGCAGCCTCGGCGCAGGGGACTATGGCTACACCTTC. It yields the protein CASSLGAGDYGYTF.

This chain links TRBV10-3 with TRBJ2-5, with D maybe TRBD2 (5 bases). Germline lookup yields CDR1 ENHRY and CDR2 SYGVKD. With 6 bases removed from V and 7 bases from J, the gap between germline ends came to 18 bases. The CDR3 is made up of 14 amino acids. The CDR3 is CAISPDKAAGTQYF. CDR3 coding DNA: TGTGCCATCAGCCCTGACAAGGCGGCGGGGACCCAGTACTTC.

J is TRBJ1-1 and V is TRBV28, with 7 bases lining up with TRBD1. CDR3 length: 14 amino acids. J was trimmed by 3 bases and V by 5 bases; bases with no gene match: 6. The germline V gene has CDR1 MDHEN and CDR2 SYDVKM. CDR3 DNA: TGTGCCAGCAGTCCGGGACAGTTCTACACTGAAGCTTTCTTT. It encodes CASSPGQFYTEAFF.

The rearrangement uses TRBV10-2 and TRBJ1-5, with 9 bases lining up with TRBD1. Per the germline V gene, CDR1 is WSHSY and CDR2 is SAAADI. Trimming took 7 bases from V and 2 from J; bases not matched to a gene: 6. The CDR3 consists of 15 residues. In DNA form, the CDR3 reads TGCGCCAGCACTGGGGGACAGGGTGGCAATCAGCCCCAGCATTTT. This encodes CASTGGQGGNQPQHF.

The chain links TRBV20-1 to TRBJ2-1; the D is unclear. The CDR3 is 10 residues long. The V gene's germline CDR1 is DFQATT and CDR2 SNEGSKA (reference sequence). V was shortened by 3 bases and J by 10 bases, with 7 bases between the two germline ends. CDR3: CSASAEEQFF. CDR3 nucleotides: TGCAGTGCTAGTGCGGAAGAGCAGTTCTTC.

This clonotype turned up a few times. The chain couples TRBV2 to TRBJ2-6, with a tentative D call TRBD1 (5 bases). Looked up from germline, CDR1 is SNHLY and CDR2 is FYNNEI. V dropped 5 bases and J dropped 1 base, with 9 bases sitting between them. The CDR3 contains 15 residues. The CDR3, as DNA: TGTGCCAGCAGTATACAGGAATCTGGGGCCAACGTCCTGACTTTC. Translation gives CASSIQESGANVLTF.

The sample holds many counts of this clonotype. Here the CDR3 reads CASSHSGGAYNEQFF. DNA of the CDR3: TGTGCCAGCAGCCATAGCGGGGGGGCTTACAATGAGCAGTTCTTC. The chain employs TRBV4-2 and TRBJ2-1; the match to TRBD2 covers 11 bases. After removal of 3 bases from V and 4 bases from J, the junction contained 2 bases not matched to a gene. CDR1 and CDR2 from the germline V gene are LGHNA and YNFKEQ. This CDR3 has 15 residues.

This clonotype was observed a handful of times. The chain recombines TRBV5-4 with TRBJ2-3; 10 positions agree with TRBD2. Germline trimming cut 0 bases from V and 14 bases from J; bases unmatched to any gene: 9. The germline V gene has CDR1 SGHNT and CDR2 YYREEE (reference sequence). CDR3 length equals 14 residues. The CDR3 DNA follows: TGTGCCAGCAGCTTGGCGGCTAGCGGGGGCGCGGGGTATTTT. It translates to CASSLAASGGAGYF.

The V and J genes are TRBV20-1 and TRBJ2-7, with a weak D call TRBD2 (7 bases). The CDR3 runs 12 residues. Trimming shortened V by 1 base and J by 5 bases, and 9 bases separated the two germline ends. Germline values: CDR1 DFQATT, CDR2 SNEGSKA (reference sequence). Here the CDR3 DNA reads TGCAGTGCTAGAGGGGGGGGCAACGAGCAGTACTTC. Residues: CSARGGGNEQYF.

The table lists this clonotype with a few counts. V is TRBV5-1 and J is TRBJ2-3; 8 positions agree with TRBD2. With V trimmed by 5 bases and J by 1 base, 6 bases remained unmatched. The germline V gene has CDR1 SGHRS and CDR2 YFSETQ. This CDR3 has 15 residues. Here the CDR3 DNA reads TGCGCCAGCAGAACGGGAGGGGACCGCACAGATACGCAGTATTTT. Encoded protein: CASRTGGDRTDTQYF.

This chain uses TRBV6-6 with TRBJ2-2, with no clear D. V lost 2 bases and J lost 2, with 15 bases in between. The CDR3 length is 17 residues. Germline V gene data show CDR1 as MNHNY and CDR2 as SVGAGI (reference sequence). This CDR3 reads CASSYPLVAYNTGELFF. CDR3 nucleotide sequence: TGTGCCAGCAGTTACCCCCTTGTTGCCTATAACACCGGGGAGCTGTTTTTT.

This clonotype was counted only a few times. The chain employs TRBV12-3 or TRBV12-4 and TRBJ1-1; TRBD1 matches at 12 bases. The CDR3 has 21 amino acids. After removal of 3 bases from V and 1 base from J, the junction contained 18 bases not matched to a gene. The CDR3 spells CASSFSYGYWDRGLGNTEAFF. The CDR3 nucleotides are TGTGCCAGCAGTTTTTCGTATGGATATTGGGACAGGGGGCTTGGGAACACTGAAGCTTTCTTT.